This T cell receptor beta chain is drawn from a study of blood T cell repertoires in COVID-19. Study-wide context: COVID-19 samples, acute and convalescent, were from the United States, Italy and Spain. T cells, B-cell-depleted T cells, or PBMCs provided the cDNA or gDNA that served as material.

CDR3 length equals 15 residues. CDR1 is SGHRS, CDR2 YFSETQ, per germline. J gave up 6 bases and V 1 base, and 8 bases lay outside the gene matches. In the original workflow: Quantification of nucleated cells was approximated via reference gene primer amplification. Libraries were prepared by immunoSEQ multiplex PCR; TCRdb keeps only in-frame clonotypes and omits some of them. V, J and clone size are taken as reported in that table, and D and trimming were inferred from the DNA itself. Among approximately 210,000 clones listed, around 84% were seen once. Sequences were obtained from peripheral blood. The sequence was obtained from a human donor in a cohort sampled during active COVID-19. J is TRBJ2-3 and V is TRBV5-1; 7 nucleotides align to TRBD1. CDR3 coding DNA: TGCGCCAGCAGCTTGACAGGGGACCCCACGGATACGCAGTATTTT. Translation gives CASSLTGDPTDTQYF.